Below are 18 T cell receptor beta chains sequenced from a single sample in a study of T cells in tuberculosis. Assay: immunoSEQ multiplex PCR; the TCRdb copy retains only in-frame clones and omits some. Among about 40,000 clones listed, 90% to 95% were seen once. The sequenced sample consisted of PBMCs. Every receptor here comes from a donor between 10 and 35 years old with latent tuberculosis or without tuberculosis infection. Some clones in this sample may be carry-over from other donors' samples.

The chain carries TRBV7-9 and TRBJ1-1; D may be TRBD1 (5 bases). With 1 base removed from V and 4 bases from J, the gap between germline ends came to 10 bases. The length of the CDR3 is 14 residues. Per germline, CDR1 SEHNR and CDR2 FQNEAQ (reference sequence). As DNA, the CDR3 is TGTGCCAGCAGCTTAGGGTGGGGGGGCACTGAAGCTTTCTTT. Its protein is CASSLGWGGTEAFF.

In nucleotides, the CDR3 is TGTGCCAGCAGCTTCGGACAGGGGGTTGGGAATGAGCAGTTCTTC. It encodes CASSFGQGVGNEQFF. This chain links TRBV7-9 with TRBJ2-1, with 10 bases identical to TRBD1. This CDR3 comprises 15 residues. Germline V gene data show CDR1 as SEHNR and CDR2 as FQNEAQ (reference sequence). The V and J ends lost 3 bases and 7 bases, in that order; junction bases with no gene match: 6. Using reference TRBV7-9 and TRBJ2-1 for the parts outside the CDR3, the full variable domain is DTGVSQNPRHKITKRGQNVTFRCDPISEHNRLYWYRQTLGQGPEFLTYFQNEAQLEKSRLLSDRFSAERPKGSFSTLEIQRTEQGDSAMYLCASSFGQGVGNEQFFGPGTRLTVL.

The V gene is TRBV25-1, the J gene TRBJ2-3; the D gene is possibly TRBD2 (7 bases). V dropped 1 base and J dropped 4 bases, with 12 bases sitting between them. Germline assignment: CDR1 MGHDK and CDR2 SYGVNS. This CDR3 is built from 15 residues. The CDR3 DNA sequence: TGTGCCAGCAGTGAATTAAGGGGGGGGCCAGATACGCAGTATTTT. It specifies CASSELRGGPDTQYF.

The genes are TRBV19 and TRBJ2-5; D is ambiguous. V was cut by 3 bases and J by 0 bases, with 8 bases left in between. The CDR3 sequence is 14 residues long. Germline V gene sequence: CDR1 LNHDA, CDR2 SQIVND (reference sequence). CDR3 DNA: TGTGCCAGTAGTATCGCCGGGTACCAAGAGACCCAGTACTTC. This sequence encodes CASSIAGYQETQYF.

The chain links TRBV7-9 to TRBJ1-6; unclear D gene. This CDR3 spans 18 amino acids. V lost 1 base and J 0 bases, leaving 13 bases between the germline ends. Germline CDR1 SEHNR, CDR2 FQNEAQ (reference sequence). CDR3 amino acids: CASSLVSLSSSYNSPLHF. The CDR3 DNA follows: TGTGCCAGCAGCTTAGTATCTCTTAGTAGCTCCTATAATTCACCCCTCCACTTT. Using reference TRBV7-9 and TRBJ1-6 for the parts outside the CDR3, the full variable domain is DTGVSQNPRHKITKRGQNVTFRCDPISEHNRLYWYRQTLGQGPEFLTYFQNEAQLEKSRLLSDRFSAERPKGSFSTLEIQRTEQGDSAMYLCASSLVSLSSSYNSPLHFGNGTRLTVT.

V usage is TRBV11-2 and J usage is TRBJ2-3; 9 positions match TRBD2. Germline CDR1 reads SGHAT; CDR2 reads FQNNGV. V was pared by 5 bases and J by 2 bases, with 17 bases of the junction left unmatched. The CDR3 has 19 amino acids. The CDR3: CASSPPLRQAGGYTDTQYF. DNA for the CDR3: TGTGCCAGCAGCCCCCCCCTCAGGCAAGCGGGGGGATACACAGATACGCAGTATTTT.

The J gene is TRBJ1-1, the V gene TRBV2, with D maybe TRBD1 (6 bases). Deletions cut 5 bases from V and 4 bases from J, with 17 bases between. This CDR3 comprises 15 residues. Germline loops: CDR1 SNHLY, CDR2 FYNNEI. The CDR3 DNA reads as TGTGCCAGCAGTCCTTCAGGGGCGGGTGTCACTGAAGCTTTCTTT. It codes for CASSPSGAGVTEAFF.

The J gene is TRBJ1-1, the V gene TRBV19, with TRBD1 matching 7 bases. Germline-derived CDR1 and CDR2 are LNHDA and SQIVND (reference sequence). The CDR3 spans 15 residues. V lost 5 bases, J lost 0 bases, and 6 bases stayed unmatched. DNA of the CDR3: TGTGCCAGTAGTTTCTACAGGGGAATGAACACTGAAGCTTTCTTT. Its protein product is CASSFYRGMNTEAFF. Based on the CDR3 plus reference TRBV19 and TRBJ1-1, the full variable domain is DGGITQSPKYLFRKEGQNVTLSCEQNLNHDAMYWYRQDPGQGLRLIYYSQIVNDFQKGDIAEGYSVSREKKESFPLTVTSAQKNPTAFYLCASSFYRGMNTEAFFGQGTRLTVV.

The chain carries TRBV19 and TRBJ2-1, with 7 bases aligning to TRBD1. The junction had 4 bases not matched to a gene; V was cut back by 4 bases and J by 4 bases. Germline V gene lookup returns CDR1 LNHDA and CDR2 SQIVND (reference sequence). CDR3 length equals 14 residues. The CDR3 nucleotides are TGTGCCAGTAGTAGGGGGACAGCTTACAATGAGCAGTTCTTC. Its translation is CASSRGTAYNEQFF.

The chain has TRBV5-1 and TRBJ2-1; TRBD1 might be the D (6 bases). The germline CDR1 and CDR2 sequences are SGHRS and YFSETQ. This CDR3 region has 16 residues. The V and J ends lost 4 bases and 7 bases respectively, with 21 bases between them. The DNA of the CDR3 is TGCGCCAGCAGCCCGGACAGTACAACGCAAGGAAATGAGCAGTTCTTC. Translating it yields CASSPDSTTQGNEQFF.

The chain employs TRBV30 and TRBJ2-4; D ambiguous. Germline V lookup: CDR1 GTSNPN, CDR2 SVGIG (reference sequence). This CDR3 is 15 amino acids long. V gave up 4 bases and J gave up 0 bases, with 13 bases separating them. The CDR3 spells CAWTAPTLAKNIQYF. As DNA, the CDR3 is TGTGCCTGGACTGCACCAACTCTAGCCAAAAACATTCAGTACTTC.

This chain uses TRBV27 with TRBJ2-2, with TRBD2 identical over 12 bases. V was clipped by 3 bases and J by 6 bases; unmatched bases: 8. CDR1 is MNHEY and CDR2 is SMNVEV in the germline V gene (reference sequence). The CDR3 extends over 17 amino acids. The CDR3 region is CASSLNLAGGPPGELFF. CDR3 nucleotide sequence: TGTGCCAGCAGTTTGAATCTAGCGGGGGGGCCCCCCGGGGAGCTGTTTTTT.

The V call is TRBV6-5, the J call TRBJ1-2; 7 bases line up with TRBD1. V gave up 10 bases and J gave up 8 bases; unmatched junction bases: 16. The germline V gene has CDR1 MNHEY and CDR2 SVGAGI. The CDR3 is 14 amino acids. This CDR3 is CATTPPTGVGGYTF. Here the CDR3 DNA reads TGTGCCACCACTCCACCAACAGGGGTCGGAGGCTACACCTTC.

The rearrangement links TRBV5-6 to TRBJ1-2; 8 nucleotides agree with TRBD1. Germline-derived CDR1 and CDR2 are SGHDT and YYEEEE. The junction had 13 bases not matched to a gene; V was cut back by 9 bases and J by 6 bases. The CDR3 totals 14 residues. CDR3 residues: CATTTPGTGHGYTF. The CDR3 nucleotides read TGTGCCACGACGACCCCAGGGACAGGCCATGGCTACACCTTC.

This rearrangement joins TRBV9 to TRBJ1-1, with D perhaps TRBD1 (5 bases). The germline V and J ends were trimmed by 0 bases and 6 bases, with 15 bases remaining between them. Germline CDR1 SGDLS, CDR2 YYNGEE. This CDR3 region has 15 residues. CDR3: CASSVGTGSLSEAFF. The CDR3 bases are TGTGCCAGCAGCGTAGGAACAGGTTCCCTTTCTGAAGCTTTCTTT.

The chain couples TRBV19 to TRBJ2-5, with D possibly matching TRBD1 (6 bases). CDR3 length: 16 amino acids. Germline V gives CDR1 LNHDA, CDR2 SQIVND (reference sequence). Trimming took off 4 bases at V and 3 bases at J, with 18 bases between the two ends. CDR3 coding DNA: TGTGCCAGTAGTAGCGCTACAGGGATAGCTGAAGAGACCCAGTACTTC. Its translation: CASSSATGIAEETQYF.

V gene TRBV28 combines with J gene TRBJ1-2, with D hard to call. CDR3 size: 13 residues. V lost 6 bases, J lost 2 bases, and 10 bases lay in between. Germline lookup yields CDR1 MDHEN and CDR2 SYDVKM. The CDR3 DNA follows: TGTGCCAGCAGGTTCCGGGAGAACTATGGCTACACCTTC. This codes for CASRFRENYGYTF.

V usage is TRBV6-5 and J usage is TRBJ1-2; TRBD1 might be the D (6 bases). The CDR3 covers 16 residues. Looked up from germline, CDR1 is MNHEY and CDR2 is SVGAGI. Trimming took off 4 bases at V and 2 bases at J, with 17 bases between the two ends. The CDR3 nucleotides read TGTGCCAGCAGTTCCGGACAGTACCTTGGGAACTATGGCTACACCTTC. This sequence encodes CASSSGQYLGNYGYTF.